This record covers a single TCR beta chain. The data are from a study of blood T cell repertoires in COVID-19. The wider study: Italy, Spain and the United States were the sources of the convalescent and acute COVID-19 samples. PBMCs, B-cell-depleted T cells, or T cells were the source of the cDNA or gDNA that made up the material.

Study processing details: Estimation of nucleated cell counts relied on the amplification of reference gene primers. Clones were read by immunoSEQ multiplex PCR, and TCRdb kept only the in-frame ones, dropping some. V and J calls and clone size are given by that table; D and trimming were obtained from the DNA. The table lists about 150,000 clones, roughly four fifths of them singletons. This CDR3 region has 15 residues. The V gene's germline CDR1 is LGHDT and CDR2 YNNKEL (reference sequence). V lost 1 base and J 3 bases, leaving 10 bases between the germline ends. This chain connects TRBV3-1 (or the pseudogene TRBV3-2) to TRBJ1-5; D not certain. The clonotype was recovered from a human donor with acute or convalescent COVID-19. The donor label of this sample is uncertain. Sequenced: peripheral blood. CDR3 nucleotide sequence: TGTGCCAGCAGCCAAGGATCCCAGAACAATCAGCCCCAGCATTTT. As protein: CASSQGSQNNQPQHF.